This T cell receptor beta chain was captured by sequencing in a study of T cells in Graves' hyperthyroidism and ophthalmopathy. There are many counts of this clonotype. The CDR3 spans 17 residues. Trimming cost V 5 bases and J 2 bases; bases outside gene matches: 12. Using RNA transcripts as the source, TCR beta CDR3 regions were amplified. TCR CDR3 underwent first-round RT-PCR with the HTBI primer set. TCRdb ran MiXCR on the multiplex PCR reads and lists one entry per CDR3 protein. The sample has 650,000 to 700,000 distinct CDR3 sequences, 15% to 20% seen once. Sequencing input: blood. The chain is built from TRBV12-3 or TRBV12-4 and TRBJ2-7, with 10 bases lining up with TRBD1. The source of this sequence is a man in his forties or fifties with Graves' hyperthyroidism. CDR3: CASSLHIPDRGPYEQYF. The CDR3 DNA reads as TGTGCCAGCAGTCTCCACATCCCCGACAGGGGGCCCTACGAGCAGTACTTC.